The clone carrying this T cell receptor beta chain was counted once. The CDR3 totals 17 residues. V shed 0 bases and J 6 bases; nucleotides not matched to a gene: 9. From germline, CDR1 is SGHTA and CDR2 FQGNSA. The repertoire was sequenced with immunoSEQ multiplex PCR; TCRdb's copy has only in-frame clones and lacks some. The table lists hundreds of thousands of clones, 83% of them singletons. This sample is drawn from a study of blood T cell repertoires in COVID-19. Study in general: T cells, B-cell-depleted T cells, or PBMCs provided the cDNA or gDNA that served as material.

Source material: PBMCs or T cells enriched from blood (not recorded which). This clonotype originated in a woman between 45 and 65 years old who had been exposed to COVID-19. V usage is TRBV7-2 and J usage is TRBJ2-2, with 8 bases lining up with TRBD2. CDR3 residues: CASSLAGLGGLPGELFF. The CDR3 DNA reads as TGTGCCAGCAGCTTAGCGGGACTAGGTGGGCTACCCGGGGAGCTGTTTTTT.